The following is a T cell receptor beta chain sequence with its context. As yet, its antigen is unknown. The sample belongs to a study of PD-1 blockade in classical Hodgkin lymphoma. The germline CDR1 and CDR2 sequences are KGHSH and LQKENI. This CDR3 region has 15 residues. Deletions cut 4 bases from V and 4 bases from J, with 16 bases between. Each and every patient relapsed after autologous stem cell transplantation, and patients got differing brentuximab vedotin exposure. Patients reached a best response of complete response, partial response or progressive disease. Broader study findings: Complete responders matched newly diagnosed patients in baseline diversity. Significant TCR diversity gains by C4D1 occurred in CD4+ but not CD8+ cells.

Repertoires were generated with immunoSEQ multiplex PCR, while TCRdb's copy carries only in-frame clones and drops some. Of roughly 14,000 clones listed, less than 70% are singletons. The source was peripheral blood mononuclear cells (PBMCs), collected at baseline. This chain links TRBV18 with TRBJ1-2; perhaps TRBD1 as D (5 bases). This sequence was found in a human donor with classical Hodgkin lymphoma. The CDR3 protein is CASSLLGGDTYGYTF. For the CDR3, the DNA is TGTGCCAGCTCACTCCTGGGGGGAGATACCTATGGCTACACCTTC.